These T cell receptor beta chains were read from a single sample in a study of cytomegalovirus exposure and HLA in healthy donors. The table came from immunoSEQ multiplex PCR; TCRdb's copy has only in-frame clones and leaves some out. Found here are more than 100,000 clones, under 90% of them singletons; the top ten hold 7.5% to 9%. The sequenced material came from PBMCs. These receptors were taken from a female donor in good health and CMV-seropositive. CDR3s include the opening cysteine and the closing phenylalanine or tryptophan. D genes are given only for firm matches. Clone size is given for some rows only: seen once, a few or many times, or a class if the clone is expanded.

D gene,V gene,J gene,clone size,CDR3 protein,CDR3 DNA
-,TRBV7-8,TRBJ1-3,-,CASSAGIPPSGNTIYF,TGTGCCAGCAGCGCAGGGATCCCTCCATCTGGAAACACCATATATTTT
-,TRBV6-5,TRBJ2-2,few,CASTSIGNTGELFF,TGTGCCAGCACGTCAATCGGTAACACCGGGGAGCTGTTTTTT
TRBD2,TRBV6-1,TRBJ2-5,once,CASLPGGRETQYF,TGTGCCAGCCTCCCCGGGGGGAGGGAGACCCAGTACTTC
-,TRBV14,TRBJ1-6,-,CASSQSGTGHNSPLHF,TGTGCCAGCAGCCAGTCCGGCACAGGGCATAATTCACCCCTCCACTTT
-,TRBV18,TRBJ2-5,few,CASSPMVSRETQYF,TGTGCCAGCTCACCAATGGTCTCGCGAGAGACCCAGTACTTC
TRBD1,TRBV7-3,TRBJ1-4,-,CASWDRDLFTNEKLFF,TGTGCCAGTTGGGACAGGGACCTCTTTACTAATGAAAAACTGTTTTTT
TRBD1,TRBV28,TRBJ1-6,once,CASSRGGEQGGTPLHF,TGTGCCAGCAGTCGTGGAGGGGAACAGGGGGGGACACCCCTCCACTTT
TRBD2,TRBV7-2,TRBJ2-3,-,CASSRRTSGSTDTQYF,TGTGCCAGCAGCCGGCGGACTAGCGGGAGCACAGATACGCAGTATTTT
-,TRBV6-6,TRBJ1-2,-,CASRPTGTNYGYTF,TGTGCCAGCAGGCCCACAGGGACTAACTATGGCTACACCTTC
TRBD1,TRBV28,TRBJ2-2,-,CASRRTGGTGELFF,TGTGCCAGCAGAAGGACAGGGGGAACCGGGGAGCTGTTTTTT
TRBD1,TRBV23-1,TRBJ2-7,-,CARGTGQGNESYEQYF,TGCGCCAGAGGGACGGGACAGGGCAATGAGTCCTACGAGCAGTACTTC
TRBD2,TRBV7-6,TRBJ2-7,-,CASSTDGGGRWSYEQYF,TGTGCCAGCAGCACTGACGGGGGGGGGAGGTGGAGCTACGAGCAGTACTTC
-,TRBV4-3,TRBJ1-3,-,CASSQDYRSSGNTIYF,TGCGCCAGCAGCCAAGATTACCGGAGCTCTGGAAACACCATATATTTT
-,TRBV7-9,TRBJ2-7,-,CASRIGGSYEQYF,TGTGCCAGCCGAATAGGAGGGAGTTACGAGCAGTACTTC
TRBD1,TRBV30,TRBJ1-1,-,CAWSVGDRENTEAFF,TGTGCCTGGAGTGTAGGGGACAGGGAGAACACTGAAGCTTTCTTT
TRBD1,TRBV2,TRBJ2-1,-,CASSDRVGNEQFF,TGTGCCAGCAGCGACAGGGTGGGGAATGAGCAGTTCTTC
-,TRBV10-3,TRBJ2-3,-,CAIRTGERWDTQYF,TGTGCCATCAGGACGGGGGAAAGGTGGGATACGCAGTATTTT
TRBD1,TRBV5-1,TRBJ2-3,-,CASSRVRGSRDTQYF,TGCGCCAGCAGCCGAGTCAGGGGGTCCAGAGATACGCAGTATTTT
-,TRBV9,TRBJ2-7,-,CASSSDSAYEQYF,TGTGCCAGCAGCTCGGACAGTGCCTACGAGCAGTACTTC
TRBD1,TRBV5-1,TRBJ1-4,-,CASSAGTGGEKLFF,TGCGCCAGCAGCGCCGGGACAGGGGGAGAAAAACTGTTTTTT
TRBD1,TRBV5-4,TRBJ1-2,-,CASSSSRDRASNYGYTF,TGTGCCAGCAGCTCGAGCCGGGACAGAGCCTCTAACTATGGCTACACCTTC
-,TRBV28,TRBJ1-5,-,CASTLAGTSNQPQHF,TGTGCCAGCACTTTAGCCGGGACTTCCAATCAGCCCCAGCATTTT
-,TRBV7-3,TRBJ2-1,-,CASSLGLGARNEQFF,TGTGCCAGCAGCTTAGGCTTGGGGGCTCGGAATGAGCAGTTCTTC
TRBD1,TRBV5-1,TRBJ1-4,-,CASSLTGDKEKLFF,TGCGCCAGCAGCTTGACAGGGGATAAGGAAAAACTGTTTTTT
-,TRBV4-3,TRBJ2-3,once,CASSQASGDTQYF,TGCGCCAGCAGCCAAGCGTCCGGAGATACGCAGTATTTT
-,TRBV2,TRBJ2-3,few,CASRDILLRDTQYF,TGTGCCAGCAGGGACATCCTCCTACGGGATACGCAGTATTTT
-,TRBV6-5,TRBJ1-1,-,CASISGTEAFF,TGTGCCAGTATCTCCGGGACAGAAGCTTTCTTT
TRBD1,TRBV30,TRBJ1-5,-,CAWSVGTGGGGNQPQHF,TGTGCCTGGAGTGTGGGGACAGGGGGGGGTGGCAATCAGCCCCAGCATTTT
TRBD2,TRBV6-5,TRBJ2-7,-,CASRPTSGGADEQYF,TGTGCCAGCAGACCCACTAGCGGGGGGGCCGACGAGCAGTACTTC
TRBD1,TRBV30,TRBJ1-5,-,CAYRTGGNQPQHF,TGTGCCTACAGGACAGGGGGTAATCAACCCCAGCATTTT
-,TRBV6-5,TRBJ1-2,-,CASSPYTGNGYTF,TGTGCCAGCAGCCCTTACACGGGGAATGGCTACACCTTC
-,TRBV15,TRBJ1-5,-,CATSSFFGNNQPQHF,TGTGCCACCAGCAGTTTCTTCGGGAACAATCAGCCCCAGCATTTT
-,TRBV2,TRBJ1-2,-,CASSRATGAYGYTF,TGTGCCAGCAGTCGGGCCACAGGAGCCTATGGCTACACCTTC
-,TRBV29-1,TRBJ1-2,-,CRTGGGIGGYTF,TGCAGGACCGGTGGGGGCATTGGTGGCTACACCTTC
-,TRBV19,TRBJ1-1,few,CASSMGLGGRLSTEAFF,TGTGCCAGTAGTATGGGGCTCGGGGGAAGGTTGAGTACTGAAGCTTTCTTT
TRBD1,TRBV10-3,TRBJ2-1,-,CAISDGQGGGNEQFF,TGTGCCATCAGTGACGGACAGGGTGGTGGCAATGAGCAGTTCTTC
TRBD1,TRBV29-1,TRBJ1-1,few,CSVEGTGGANTEAFF,TGCAGCGTTGAGGGGACAGGGGGCGCGAACACTGAAGCTTTCTTT
-,TRBV6-5,TRBJ2-3,-,CASSSSTDTQYF,TGTGCCAGCTCCTCTAGCACAGATACGCAGTATTTT
TRBD1,TRBV2,TRBJ2-7,-,CASSEDGTGYEQYF,TGTGCCAGCAGTGAAGATGGGACAGGGTACGAGCAGTACTTC
-,TRBV28,TRBJ2-1,-,CASSFARKSYNEQFF,TGTGCCAGCAGTTTTGCTAGGAAATCCTACAATGAGCAGTTCTTC
TRBD1,TRBV18,TRBJ2-7,few,CASSLGTGDTYEQYF,TGTGCCAGCTCACTAGGGACAGGTGATACCTACGAGCAGTACTTC
TRBD1,TRBV27,TRBJ1-2,-,CASSFTGTGYGYTF,TGTGCCAGCAGTTTTACCGGGACAGGCTATGGCTACACCTTC
-,TRBV29-1,TRBJ2-7,-,CSVLFGGGHYEQYF,TGCAGCGTCCTATTTGGGGGAGGACATTACGAGCAGTACTTC
TRBD2,TRBV4-1,TRBJ2-3,-,CASSQGAGRGDTQYF,TGCGCCAGCAGCCAAGGAGCGGGGAGGGGAGATACGCAGTATTTT
TRBD2,TRBV5-6,TRBJ2-3,-,CASSKGSGGFTDTQYF,TGTGCCAGCAGCAAAGGAAGCGGGGGCTTCACAGATACGCAGTATTTT
TRBD1,TRBV5-4,TRBJ2-7,-,CASSLGGQDYEQYF,TGTGCCAGCAGCTTGGGGGGACAGGACTACGAGCAGTACTTC